This T cell receptor beta chain was profiled in a study of shared clonotypes between healthy human individuals. Measured with immunoSEQ multiplex PCR; TCRdb has only the in-frame clones, and not every one. The data hold about 2.4 million clones, with approximately 94% observed a single time. Note on this clone: Its target is not known.

Overall study findings and caveats: With several donors compared, 4% to 5.5% of naive CD4 clonotypes were shared.

The germline V gene has CDR1 GTSNPN and CDR2 SVGIG (reference sequence). The CDR3 runs 11 residues. Trimming pared 5 bases from V and 5 bases from J, leaving 9 bases between. The chain uses TRBV30 and TRBJ1-1, with D hard to call. The clonotype was recovered from a man younger than 35 in good health. Some clones in this sample may be carry-over from other donors' samples. Sequenced input: naive CD4+ T cells from PBMCs. Noted subset: CD45RA+ positively selected. CDR3 DNA: TGTGCCTGGGCCCCAGGTACTGAAGCTTTCTTT. The encoded protein is CAWAPGTEAFF.